This TCR beta chain is from a study of long-term antiretroviral therapy in people with HIV (dated 2022 in TCRdb). Notes on the research overall: Collection of the earliest samples took place about a decade ahead of the 2015 WHO recommendation for immediate ART, at a time when ART was typically delayed until CD4 counts fell. A total of 150 to 200 cryopreserved PBMC samples were contributed to the cohort by 30 adults with confirmed HIV infection, with samples collected serially over a mean of 6 years (range 1-12). About two fifths of the roughly 30 participants with HIV were female. No cross-contamination during QIAcube processing was seen in test extractions of a monoclonal T-cell line run alongside around 30 polyclonal samples. A retrospective serial study tested whether ART initiation and durable HIV suppression were associated with changes in peripheral blood TRB repertoire composition and diversity.

Sequencing of the TRB variable region was done with the immunoSEQ hsTCRB v3.0 assay at survey level resolution. TRB sequencing targeted a depth of about 40,000-50,000 T-cell genomes per sample. Pooled TRB libraries were sequenced on an Illumina MiSeq with a v3 150-cycle kit. As for the original processing: Repertoire analysis ran in R within a reproducible Nextflow workflow covering QC, data transformation and analysis. LymphoSeq2, an R package for AIRR-Seq data exploration, was used to implement custom analyses. After excluding a few samples that yielded fewer than 5000 total TRB sequences, under 200 HIV repertoires remained for analysis. Among the 180 to 200 retained HIV repertoires, 55 to 65 were collected before ART initiation and roughly 130 after ART initiation. Repertoires were downsampled to 5000 TRB nucleotide sequences, with summary statistics averaged over 100 downsampling iterations. The analysis kept only TRB sequences whose CDR3 regions were at least seven amino acids long. Two measures captured diversity: a Shannon entropy-derived clonality score and the Gini coefficient. In the repertoire networks, any two of the top 5000 CDR3 amino acid sequences were connected whenever the two sequences differed by an edit distance of one. For TRB CDR3 amino acid sequences, antigen specificity groups and MHC restriction were predicted with GLIPH2. To flag known associations with CMV, EBV, HIV or tissue antigens, CDR3 amino acid sequences were compared against VDJdb and McPAS-TCR. Pre-ART, post-ART and control groups were compared with Wilcoxon signed-rank tests and Holm-Bonferroni correction. This is the immuneACCESS table as TCRdb keeps it, with only in-frame sequences that have V and J called. A part of the clones is gone; compared with another copy, unresolved V genes explain less than half, and the rest is unexplained. The V and J calls and clone size were taken over from that table, and D and trimming were inferred from the DNA. The table for this sample lists over 30,000 clones; nearly 90% of them were counted only once. 13% of the sample is held by the ten biggest clonotypes.

This clone has a single count. It lacks a known antigen. No qualities accompany the bases; no much larger clone lies one base away. Inclusion was restricted to participants for whom at least one PBMC sample before ART initiation and at least two post-ART samples were available. All participants with HIV were treated in the United States of America. Before DNA extraction, cryopreserved samples containing about 1-11 million PBMC were thawed and washed. At the time of the earliest PBMC sample, participants with HIV were aged between roughly 20 and 55 years. Each participant contributed PBMC samples from 1-4 timepoints before ART initiation and 2-8 timepoints after ART initiation, with a median of 7 samples. For every participant, serial HIV viral load, CD4+ T-cell count, ART history and demographic data were obtained. Genomic DNA was extracted from unsorted PBMC with a Qiagen kit on a QIAcube, with processing performed in batches of 12 samples.

Study-wide conclusions, independent of this receptor: The samples were dated from about 2003 to 2017, and the ART regimens that were used may be less effective than current ART regimens. Because pre-ART samples had limited cell numbers, unsorted PBMC were profiled rather than sorted CD4+ and CD8+ T cells. Because PBMC availability was limited, only the TCR beta chain was sequenced, with no alpha chain pairing. CDR3 length ranges in HIV repertoires were narrower than in controls, and network structure suggested an antigen-experienced repertoire with only a slight naive shift after ART. Inferences about post-ART repertoire changes were limited because no data were available on ART adherence, viral resistance or therapy changes. At every time point, the repertoire was dominated by expanded TRB clones first identified before ART initiation, although this dominance fluctuated and, in many PLHIV, declined after ART. Starting ART was linked to a significant rise in TRB diversity, yet even after long-term ART the diversity remained significantly lower than in transplant donor controls.

V and J are trimmed by 4 bases and 4 bases, and the gene matches miss 6 bases of the junction. CDR1 and CDR2 are drawn from the germline V gene: KGHSH, LQKENI. The CDR3 goes from the cysteine to the phenylalanine over 14 residues. The retained sequence is limited to the CDR3, 42 bases, with the frame set at the first base. This receptor was taken from a man aged 18 to 29 with HIV. The receptor chain draws on TRBV18 and TRBJ1-2; TRBD1 fits 7 bases in the junction. Here the sequenced sample was unsorted PBMCs, taken 1.1 years after starting antiretroviral therapy. The DNA sequence is TGTGCCAGCTCACTGGGGACAGCGGGCTATGGCTACACCTTC. Its protein product is CASSLGTAGYGYTF.